There are many counts of the clone carrying this T cell receptor (beta chain). Its antigen is currently unknown. TCR cDNA molecules each carried a unique molecular identifier. MiXCR was run by TCRdb on the 5' RACE reads, yielding one entry per CDR3 protein. The sample lists thousands of distinct CDR3 sequences, roughly an eighth occurring once. The data originate from a study of spatial heterogeneity in lung cancer. Overall study context: TCR transcript abundance in tumor regions was strongly correlated with the T cell module score obtained from matched bulk RNA-seq. General observations from the study: Tracking of tumor mutation counts was seen in expanded intratumoral alpha and beta TCR counts. The estimated TCR-seq coverage of tumor T cells amounted to about 7.4% when looking at alpha chains and 13% to 15% when looking at beta chains.

Time point reported: sample taken at primary tumor resection. The donors, fewer than 90 patients with untreated early-stage non-small cell lung cancer, provided the samples. CDR3 length: 16 residues. Trimming left V 0 bases short and J 2 bases short, with 11 bases between. Germline CDR1 ENHRY, CDR2 SYGVKD. Here the sequenced sample was lung tumor tissue, taken at surgery. The chain has TRBV10-3 and TRBJ2-1; D is undetermined. The TCR sequence derives from a male donor with early-stage non-small cell lung cancer. CDR3 sequence reads: CAISESAQIPYNEQFF. The CDR3 nucleotides are TGTGCCATCAGTGAGTCGGCGCAGATCCCCTACAATGAGCAGTTCTTC.